This TCR beta chain was profiled in a study of blood T cell repertoires in COVID-19. Study as a whole: The cDNA or gDNA used as material had been derived from T cells, B-cell-depleted T cells, or PBMCs.

The assay was immunoSEQ multiplex PCR, and TCRdb's table has in-frame clones only and misses some. The top ten clones hold about 15% of a sample with about 48,000 clones, 80% to 90% of them seen once. Sequencing used peripheral blood. This receptor was taken from a human donor in a cohort sampled during active COVID-19. The donor label of this sample is uncertain.

CDR3 amino acids: CASSLTGQGYGYTF. CDR3 DNA sequence: TGTGCCAGCAGTTTAACGGGACAGGGATATGGCTACACCTTC. The chain combines TRBV28 with TRBJ1-2; 9 bases fit TRBD1. Per the germline V gene, CDR1 is MDHEN and CDR2 is SYDVKM. The CDR3 length is 14 residues. V gave up 2 bases and J gave up 5 bases; unmatched junction bases: 3.